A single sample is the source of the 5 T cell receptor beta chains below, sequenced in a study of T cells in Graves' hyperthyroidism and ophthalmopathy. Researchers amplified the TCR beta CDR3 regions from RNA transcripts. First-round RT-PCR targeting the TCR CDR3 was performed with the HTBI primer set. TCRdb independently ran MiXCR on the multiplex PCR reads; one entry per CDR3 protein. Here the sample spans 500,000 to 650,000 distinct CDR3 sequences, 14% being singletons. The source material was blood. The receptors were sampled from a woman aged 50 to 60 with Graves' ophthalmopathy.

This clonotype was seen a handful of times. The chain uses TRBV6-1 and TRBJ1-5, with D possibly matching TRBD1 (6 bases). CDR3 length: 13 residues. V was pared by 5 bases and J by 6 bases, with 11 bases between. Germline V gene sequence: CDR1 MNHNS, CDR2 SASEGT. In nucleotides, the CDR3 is TGTGCCAGCAGTACAGGGTTGGCTCAGCCCCAGCATTTT. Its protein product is CASSTGLAQPQHF.

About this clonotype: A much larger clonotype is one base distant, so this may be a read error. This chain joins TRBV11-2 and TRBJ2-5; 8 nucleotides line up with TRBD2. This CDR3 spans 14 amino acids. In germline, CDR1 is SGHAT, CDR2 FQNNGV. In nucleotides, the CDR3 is TGTGCCAGCAGCTTAGGACTAGCGAAAGAGGCCCAGTACTTC. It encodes CASSLGLAKEAQYF.

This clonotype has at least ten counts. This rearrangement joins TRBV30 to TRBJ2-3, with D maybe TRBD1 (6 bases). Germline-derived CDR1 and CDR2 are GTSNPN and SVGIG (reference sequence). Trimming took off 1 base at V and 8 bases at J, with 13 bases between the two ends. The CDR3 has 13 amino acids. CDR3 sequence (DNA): TGTGCCTGGAGTGACACAGGGCCTCCTACGCAGTATTTT. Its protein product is CAWSDTGPPTQYF.

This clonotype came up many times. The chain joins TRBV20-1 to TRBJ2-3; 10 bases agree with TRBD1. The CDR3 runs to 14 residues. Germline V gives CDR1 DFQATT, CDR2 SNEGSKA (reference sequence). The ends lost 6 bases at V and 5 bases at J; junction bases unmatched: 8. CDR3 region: CSATTGGEVDTQYF. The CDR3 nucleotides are TGCAGTGCCACGACAGGGGGCGAAGTAGATACGCAGTATTTT.

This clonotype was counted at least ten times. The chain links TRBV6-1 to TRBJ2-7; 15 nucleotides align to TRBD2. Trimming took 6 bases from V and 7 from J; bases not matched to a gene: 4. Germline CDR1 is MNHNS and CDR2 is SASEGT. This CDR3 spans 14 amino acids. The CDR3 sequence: CASRRTSGREEQYF. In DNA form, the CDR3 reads TGTGCCAGCAGGAGGACTAGCGGGAGGGAAGAGCAGTACTTC.